The 5 T cell receptor beta chains below all came from one sample that was sequenced in a study of Ad26.COV2.S vaccination and SARS-CoV-2 variants. This sample's treatment: over 15 received Ad26.COV2.S at low or high dose, single or two shots; about 5 received placebo; per-sample allocation not given. Specimens were obtained on day 63 following the first vaccine or placebo injection. The repertoire was sequenced with immunoSEQ multiplex PCR; TCRdb's copy has only in-frame clones and lacks some. The table lists about 400,000 clones, 75% to 90% of them singletons, with under 2% in the top ten. The material sequenced was peripheral blood, taken in a trial of Ad26.COV2.S vaccine versus placebo. The source is a person between 18 and 59 years old who received the Ad26.COV2.S COVID-19 vaccine or a placebo.

This rearrangement joins TRBV6-5 to TRBJ1-3, with no clear D. CDR3 length: 16 amino acids. Germline loops: CDR1 MNHEY, CDR2 SVGAGI. V was pared by 5 bases and J by 4 bases, with 18 bases between. CDR3 region: CASSNWAGLVGNTIYF. DNA for the CDR3: TGTGCCAGCAGTAACTGGGCCGGCCTAGTGGGAAACACCATATATTTT.

The chain combines TRBV5-4 with TRBJ2-7; no reliable D call. The CDR3 spans 14 residues. V lost 0 bases, J lost 0 bases, and 7 bases lay in between. The germline V gene encodes CDR1 SGHNT and CDR2 YYREEE (reference sequence). DNA for the CDR3: TGTGCCAGCAGCTTGGATCGTAGCTCCTACGAGCAGTACTTC. This codes for CASSLDRSSYEQYF.

The rearrangement uses TRBV7-9 and TRBJ2-5, with D unclear. CDR1 SEHNR and CDR2 FQNEAQ come from the germline V gene (reference sequence). This CDR3 is built from 13 residues. The V and J ends lost 4 bases and 2 bases respectively, with 8 bases between them. In nucleotides, the CDR3 is TGTGCCAGCAGCTACCCGAGGCAAGAGACCCAGTACTTC. This sequence encodes CASSYPRQETQYF.

The chain is built from TRBV2 and TRBJ2-1; 7 nucleotides align to TRBD1. CDR1 and CDR2 from the germline V gene are SNHLY and FYNNEI. The CDR3 loop spans 14 amino acids. With 3 bases clipped from V and 6 bases from J, the junction kept 5 bases outside the gene matches. Here the CDR3 reads CASSERQGPNEQFF. As DNA, the CDR3 is TGTGCCAGCAGTGAGAGACAGGGACCCAATGAGCAGTTCTTC.

The table lists this clone with a count of one. The gene calls are TRBV7-7 and TRBJ2-1; D may be TRBD2 (6 bases). CDR3 length: 16 residues. V was shortened by 4 bases and J by 2 bases, with 15 bases between the two germline ends. Germline V gene lookup returns CDR1 SSHAT and CDR2 FNYEAQ (reference sequence). The DNA of the CDR3 is TGTGCCAGCAGCTCGGGGACGGCGGGGACCTACAATGAGCAGTTCTTC. This translates into CASSSGTAGTYNEQFF.